One sample yielded the 8 T cell receptor beta chains listed below, sequenced in a study of T cell changes during pregnancy in multiple sclerosis. TCRdb's table, derived via immunoSEQ multiplex PCR, lists solely in-frame clones and lacks some. The sample includes about 40,000 clones, 80% to 95% of them seen just once. This sample comprised CD4+ T cells from peripheral blood mononuclear cells, obtained in the second trimester of pregnancy. The receptors derive from a female donor in good health, enrolled as a control in a pregnancy study.

This chain joins TRBV7-9 and TRBJ1-1, with 7 bases lining up with TRBD1. Looked up from germline, CDR1 is SEHNR and CDR2 is FQNEAQ (reference sequence). The CDR3 is 13 residues long. V lost 5 bases, J lost 6 bases, and 6 bases stayed unmatched. CDR3 coding DNA: TGTGCCAGCAGCCAGACGCAGGGGGCTGAAGCTTTCTTT. Protein product: CASSQTQGAEAFF.

V and J are TRBV6-1 and TRBJ2-2; D not resolved. Germline V lookup: CDR1 MNHNS, CDR2 SASEGT. The CDR3 consists of 13 residues. The ends were cut back, 4 bases at V and 6 bases at J, with 9 bases in the middle. This chain's CDR3 is CASSGSLAGELFF. The CDR3 region has the DNA TGTGCCAGCAGTGGTAGTTTGGCCGGGGAGCTGTTTTTT.

The rearrangement links TRBV10-3 to TRBJ1-2; TRBD1 agrees at 7 bases. The CDR3 has 13 amino acids. CDR1 ENHRY and CDR2 SYGVKD come from the germline V gene. Trimming removed 7 bases from V and 7 bases from J; junction bases left unmatched: 9. Written as DNA, the CDR3 is TGTGCCATCAACTATGACAGGGCTCGTGGCTACACCTTC. This codes for CAINYDRARGYTF.

V and J are TRBV6-5 and TRBJ2-1, with 10 positions matching TRBD2. The CDR3 loop spans 15 amino acids. Germline trimming cut 6 bases from V and 9 bases from J; bases unmatched to any gene: 11. Germline V gives CDR1 MNHEY, CDR2 SVGAGI. CDR3 sequence reads: CASRPELAGASEQFF. The CDR3 region has the DNA TGTGCCAGCAGGCCCGAGCTAGCGGGAGCAAGTGAGCAGTTCTTC.

The chain links TRBV2 to TRBJ2-1, with D tentatively TRBD2 (6 bases). Per the germline V gene, CDR1 is SNHLY and CDR2 is FYNNEI. CDR3 length: 15 residues. The V gene lost 10 bases and the J gene lost 6 bases, with 22 bases spanning the gap. CDR3 protein: CATRQEGSWGNEQFF. DNA for the CDR3: TGTGCCACTCGTCAGGAGGGCAGCTGGGGCAATGAGCAGTTCTTC.

The chain has TRBV7-9 and TRBJ1-6; the match to TRBD1 covers 7 bases. CDR3 length: 16 residues. The trim removed 4 bases at V and 10 bases at J, leaving 13 bases unmatched. Germline V gene lookup returns CDR1 SEHNR and CDR2 FQNEAQ (reference sequence). CDR3 region: CASSSTEEGAGSPLHF. The CDR3 DNA is TGTGCCAGCAGCTCGACGGAGGAGGGGGCCGGGTCACCCCTCCACTTT.

The gene calls are TRBV5-3 and TRBJ1-4, with 7 bases lining up with TRBD1. TRBV5-3 is classed as an ORF, of uncertain function. With V trimmed by 4 bases and J by 10 bases, 16 bases remained unmatched. This CDR3 is built from 16 residues. The CDR3 spells CARSREPREQGRKLFF. The CDR3 bases are TGTGCCAGAAGCCGGGAGCCAAGGGAACAGGGGCGAAAACTGTTTTTT.

The rearrangement joins TRBV10-3 to TRBJ1-3; 8 nucleotides match TRBD1. The V segment lost 1 base and the J segment 0 bases; nucleotides outside the gene matches: 14. CDR1 is ENHRY, CDR2 SYGVKD, per germline. The CDR3 is made up of 20 amino acids. CDR3 sequence: CAISEFEWVTGAYSGNTIYF. The CDR3 DNA reads as TGTGCCATCAGTGAGTTCGAGTGGGTGACAGGGGCGTACTCTGGAAACACCATATATTTT.